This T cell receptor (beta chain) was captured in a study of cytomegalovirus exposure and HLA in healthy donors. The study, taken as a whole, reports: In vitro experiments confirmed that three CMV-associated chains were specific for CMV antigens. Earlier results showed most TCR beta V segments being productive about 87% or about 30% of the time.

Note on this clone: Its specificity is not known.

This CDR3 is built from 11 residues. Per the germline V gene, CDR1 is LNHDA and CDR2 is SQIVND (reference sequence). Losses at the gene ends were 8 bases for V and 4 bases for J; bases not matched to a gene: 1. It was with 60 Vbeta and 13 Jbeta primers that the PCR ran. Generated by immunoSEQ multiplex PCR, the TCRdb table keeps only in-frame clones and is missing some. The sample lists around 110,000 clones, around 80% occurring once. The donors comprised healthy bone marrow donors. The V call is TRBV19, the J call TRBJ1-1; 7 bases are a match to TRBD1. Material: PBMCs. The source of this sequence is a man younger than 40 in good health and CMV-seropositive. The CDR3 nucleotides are TGTGCCAGTCAGGGGGTCACTGAAGCTTTCTTT. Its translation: CASQGVTEAFF.